These 24 T cell receptor beta chains share one sample of origin, sequenced in a study of identical twins. TCRdb re-analysed the 5' RACE reads in MiXCR, keeping a single row per CDR3 protein. The sample consists of just over 450,000 distinct CDR3 sequences, 13% to 15% of them appearing once. These data were also reused for a study on yellow fever vaccine responses in identical twins.

Sample: CD4+ T cells sorted from blood. Source of these receptors: a woman aged 18 to 35 in good health.

A remark on this clonotype: The junction and the germline gene differ at one end; a read error may be behind it. The chain has TRBV2 and TRBJ2-7; 10 bases fit TRBD2. The germline CDR1 and CDR2 sequences are SNHLY and FYNNEI. CDR3 length: 14 residues. CDR3 region: CASPRASGSYERYF. CDR3 in DNA: TGTGCCAGCCCCCGGGCTAGCGGGAGTTACGAGCGGTACTTC.

The genes are TRBV27 and TRBJ2-1; the match to TRBD1 covers 7 bases. CDR3 size: 13 residues. J lost 9 bases, V lost 3 bases, and 5 bases had no gene match. The germline CDR1 and CDR2 sequences are MNHEY and SMNVEV (reference sequence). CDR3 sequence (DNA): TGTGCCAGCAGTTTCACAGGGGAGACTGAGCAGTTCTTC. Amino acid sequence: CASSFTGETEQFF.

This chain links TRBV29-1 with TRBJ2-1, with 8 positions matching TRBD2. Germline V lookup: CDR1 SQVTM, CDR2 ANQGSEA. The CDR3 runs to 13 residues. J lost 7 bases, V lost 4 bases, and 6 bases had no gene match. The CDR3 nucleotides are TGCAGCGTTGTCGCGGGAGGTTGGAATGAGCAGTTCTTC. Its translation is CSVVAGGWNEQFF.

J is TRBJ2-1 and V is TRBV3-1; either TRBD1 or TRBD2 may supply D (5 bases each). This CDR3 contains 16 residues. In germline, CDR1 is LGHDT, CDR2 YNNKEL (reference sequence). The germline V and J ends were trimmed by 4 bases and 0 bases, with 13 bases remaining between them. Here the CDR3 DNA reads TGTGCCAGCAGCCCTGAGTGGGACCTCTCCTACAATGAGCAGTTCTTC. Translating gives CASSPEWDLSYNEQFF.

The DNA of the CDR3 is TGCAGTGCTAGGAGTAACGGGGAGCTGTTTTTT. The encoded protein is CSARSNGELFF. The rearrangement links TRBV20-1 to TRBJ2-2; D not resolved. There are 11 residues in the CDR3. Per germline, CDR1 DFQATT and CDR2 SNEGSKA (reference sequence). Trimming stripped 3 bases from V and 7 bases from J, with 6 bases between.

The table lists this clonotype with a few counts. The V gene is TRBV11-1, the J gene TRBJ2-5; 10 bases map to TRBD2. The V and J ends lost 5 bases and 2 bases, in that order; junction bases with no gene match: 8. From germline, CDR1 is SGHAT and CDR2 FQDESV (reference sequence). This CDR3 region has 16 residues. The CDR3 DNA follows: TGTGCCAGCAGCCTACAAAGACTAGCGGGTCAAGAGACCCAGTACTTC. Encoded protein: CASSLQRLAGQETQYF.

This sequence joins TRBV30 and TRBJ1-6; TRBD1 agrees at 7 bases. The CDR3 is 13 amino acids. Per the germline V gene, CDR1 is GTSNPN and CDR2 is SVGIG (reference sequence). The V and J ends lost 2 bases and 8 bases, in that order; junction bases with no gene match: 3. CDR3 DNA: TGTGCCTGGAGTCCCACAGGGGATTCACCCCTCCACTTT. Its translation: CAWSPTGDSPLHF.

This clonotype was detected a few times. The chain has TRBV24-1 and TRBJ2-1, with 7 bases matching TRBD2. Germline lookup yields CDR1 KGHDR and CDR2 SFDVKD. The V segment lost 4 bases and the J segment 2 bases; nucleotides outside the gene matches: 4. CDR3 length: 15 amino acids. For the CDR3, the DNA is TGTGCCACCAGTGACTCTAGCGGCACCTACAATGAGCAGTTCTTC. Translated, it gives CATSDSSGTYNEQFF.

This clonotype was picked up a small number of times. The chain couples TRBV2 to TRBJ2-7; no clear D. V gave up 7 bases and J gave up 2 bases, with 6 bases separating them. This CDR3 contains 11 residues. Germline CDR1 is SNHLY and CDR2 is FYNNEI. The CDR3 loop is CASIEAYEQYF. In DNA form, the CDR3 reads TGTGCCAGCATTGAGGCCTACGAGCAGTACTTC. The variable domain in full, completed from reference TRBV2 and TRBJ2-7, reads EPEVTQTPSHQVTQMGQEVILRCVPISNHLYFYWYRQILGQKVEFLVSFYNNEISEKSEIFDDQFSVERPDGSNFTLKIRSTKLEDSAMYFCASIEAYEQYFGPGTRLTVT.

This rearrangement joins TRBV29-1 to TRBJ2-7; the D is unclear. The CDR3 has 13 amino acids. From germline, CDR1 is SQVTM and CDR2 ANQGSEA. V gave up 7 bases and J gave up 1 base, with 14 bases separating them. CDR3 sequence: CSASGQASYEQYF. Here the CDR3 DNA reads TGCAGCGCGTCTGGGCAGGCTTCCTACGAGCAGTACTTC.

In its sample, this clonotype was seen a few times. This rearrangement joins TRBV6-5 to TRBJ2-7; 10 bases fit TRBD1. CDR1 and CDR2 from the germline V gene are MNHEY and SVGAGI. Trimming cost V 4 bases and J 11 bases; bases outside gene matches: 11. The CDR3 runs 14 residues. CDR3 residues: CASSSLMGQGMEYF. The CDR3 DNA follows: TGTGCCAGCAGTTCGCTTATGGGACAGGGGATGGAGTACTTC.

This clonotype was seen a few times. The V gene is TRBV4-3, the J gene TRBJ2-5, with no clear D. Germline V lookup: CDR1 LGHNA, CDR2 YSLEER. The V end lost 0 bases, the J end lost 8 bases, and 16 bases lay between the germline ends. This CDR3 comprises 15 residues. CDR3 loop: CASSQDRSRTSTQYF. CDR3 DNA sequence: TGCGCCAGCAGCCAAGATCGATCCCGGACCTCTACCCAGTACTTC.

In this sample, this clonotype turned up a few times. The chain uses TRBV28 and TRBJ2-3, with D maybe TRBD2 (6 bases). Germline V gene lookup returns CDR1 MDHEN and CDR2 SYDVKM. CDR3 length: 12 amino acids. V gave up 1 base and J gave up 11 bases, with 10 bases separating them. CDR3 amino acids: CASSLSGDRQYF. In DNA form, the CDR3 reads TGTGCCAGCAGTTTATCGGGGGACCGGCAGTATTTT.

The DNA of the CDR3 is TGTGCCAGCCTTGAGACAAGTGGAAACACCATATATTTT. Its translation is CASLETSGNTIYF. This rearrangement joins TRBV12-3 or TRBV12-4 to TRBJ1-3; D remains ambiguous. Trimming pared 8 bases from V and 3 bases from J, leaving 11 bases between. This CDR3 is 13 amino acids long.

CDR3: CSVRLPPDNEQFF. In DNA, the CDR3 is TGCAGCGTTCGGCTACCCCCTGACAATGAGCAGTTCTTC. The chain has TRBV29-1 and TRBJ2-1; D not certain. Germline-derived CDR1 and CDR2 are SQVTM and ANQGSEA. The CDR3 extends over 13 amino acids. The germline V and J ends were trimmed by 5 bases and 5 bases, with 13 bases remaining between them.

This clonotype was seen more than once but under ten times. This rearrangement joins TRBV6-1 to TRBJ2-5; 9 nucleotides agree with TRBD1. The CDR3 covers 15 residues. Germline CDR1 is MNHNS and CDR2 is SASEGT. With 5 bases clipped from V and 8 bases from J, the junction kept 12 bases outside the gene matches. This CDR3 is CASSPALPGQGTQYF. The CDR3 DNA follows: TGTGCCAGCAGTCCAGCCCTTCCGGGACAGGGAACCCAGTACTTC.

In this sample, this clonotype turned up a few times. The chain combines TRBV11-2 with TRBJ2-7; D is uncertain. The CDR3 contains 13 residues. V was clipped by 5 bases and J by 2 bases, with 10 bases between them. Germline-derived CDR1 and CDR2 are SGHAT and FQNNGV. This CDR3 reads CASSDGRAYEQYF. In DNA form, the CDR3 reads TGTGCCAGCAGCGACGGTAGGGCCTACGAGCAGTACTTC.

This clonotype was counted many times. The rearrangement links TRBV7-9 to TRBJ2-7, with no clear D. The CDR3 is made up of 14 amino acids. Germline-derived CDR1 and CDR2 are SEHNR and FQNEAQ (reference sequence). V gave up 0 bases and J gave up 3 bases, with 9 bases separating them. CDR3 residues: CASSLAGALYEQYF. The DNA of the CDR3 is TGTGCCAGCAGCTTAGCGGGTGCCCTCTACGAGCAGTACTTC.

This clonotype came up a few times. The chain couples TRBV25-1 to TRBJ1-2; D possibly corresponds to TRBD1 (5 bases). Trimming left V 2 bases short and J 5 bases short, with 9 bases between. Germline-derived CDR1 and CDR2 are MGHDK and SYGVNS. The CDR3 sequence is 13 residues long. Written as DNA, the CDR3 is TGTGCCAGCAGTGAAGGGGCCCGGTATGGCTACACCTTC. Encoded protein: CASSEGARYGYTF.

This clonotype was recorded a few times. The gene calls are TRBV7-2 and TRBJ2-1; D might be TRBD1 or TRBD2, each matching 5 bases. Germline CDR1 reads SGHTA; CDR2 reads FQGNSA. This CDR3 comprises 15 residues. Trimming stripped 4 bases from V and 4 bases from J, with 14 bases between. In DNA form, the CDR3 reads TGTGCCAGCAGCTCCCTCCCGGGGCCGTACAATGAGCAGTTCTTC. Its protein product is CASSSLPGPYNEQFF. Full variable domain (rest looked up from reference TRBV7-2 and TRBJ2-1): GAGVSQSPSNKVTEKGKDVELRCDPISGHTALYWYRQSLGQGLEFLIYFQGNSAPDKSGLPSDRFSAERTGGSVSTLTIQRTQQEDSAVYLCASSSLPGPYNEQFFGPGTRLTVL.

The chain uses TRBV5-1 and TRBJ2-5; 9 nucleotides line up with TRBD1. This CDR3 comprises 14 residues. The junction had 4 bases not matched to a gene; V was cut back by 1 base and J by 6 bases. Germline V gives CDR1 SGHRS, CDR2 YFSETQ. CDR3 amino acids: CASSLTGGGKTQYF. The CDR3 nucleotides are TGCGCCAGCAGCTTGACAGGGGGCGGGAAGACCCAGTACTTC.

The J gene is TRBJ2-6, the V gene TRBV3-1; perhaps D is TRBD1 or TRBD2 (6 bases each). Deletions cut 8 bases from V and 2 bases from J, with 7 bases between. The germline CDR1 and CDR2 sequences are LGHDT and YNNKEL (reference sequence). This CDR3 region has 13 residues. The CDR3 DNA reads TGTGCCAGCGGGGGGCCTGGGGCCAACGTCCTGACTTTC. Translating gives CASGGPGANVLTF.

The rearrangement joins TRBV4-3 to TRBJ2-3, with 8 positions matching TRBD2. With 3 bases clipped from V and 2 bases from J, the junction kept 7 bases outside the gene matches. This CDR3 spans 16 amino acids. Germline CDR1 reads LGHNA; CDR2 reads YSLEER. The DNA for the CDR3 is TGCGCCAGCAGCCACCAACTAGCGGCCTACACAGATACGCAGTATTTT. Its translation is CASSHQLAAYTDTQYF.

The genes are TRBV15 and TRBJ2-5, with D tentatively TRBD2 (6 bases). CDR1 and CDR2 from the germline V gene are LNHNV and YYDKDF (reference sequence). This CDR3 has 14 residues. Trimming took off 0 bases at V and 5 bases at J, with 10 bases between the two ends. The CDR3 sequence: CATSRDGGKETQYF. In DNA form, the CDR3 reads TGTGCCACCAGCAGAGATGGGGGGAAGGAGACCCAGTACTTC.